The present T cell receptor (beta chain) was sequenced within a study of blood T cell repertoires in COVID-19. Within 2 weeks of study entry, exposed participants had contacted a PCR-confirmed or clinician-diagnosed COVID-19 case. The data were produced by immunoSEQ multiplex PCR, yet TCRdb's version contains in-frame clones alone and is incomplete. The repertoire holds 130,000 to 150,000 clones, roughly 84% seen once, with more than 4.5% in the top ten. The CDR3 has 18 residues. Trimming at V came to 6 bases and at J to 2 bases, leaving 17 bases not matched to a gene. Germline-derived CDR1 and CDR2 are MNHEY and SMNVEV (reference sequence).

Sequences were obtained from PBMCs or T cells enriched from blood (not recorded which). The J gene is TRBJ2-7, the V gene TRBV27, with 9 nucleotides matching TRBD2. This clonotype originated in a woman aged 50 to 60 who had been exposed to COVID-19. The CDR3 loop reads CASSIKAGGHIRAYEQYF. As DNA, the CDR3 is TGTGCCAGCAGCATAAAAGCGGGGGGCCACATTCGGGCCTACGAGCAGTACTTC.